The next 21 T cell receptor beta chains were all read from a single sample in a study of molecular identifiers for immune sequencing clone quantification. Each CDR3 protein gets one entry after TCRdb re-called the PCR reads with MiXCR. This table has 45,000 to 60,000 distinct CDR3 sequences, about a third appearing once. Sequencing input: naive CD8+ T cells from blood, with Jurkat cell RNA spiked in. Described subset: FACS-sorted CD8+CD4-CCR7+CD45RA+ naive T cells. These receptors were taken from a human donor in good health. Some libraries in this study had Jurkat cell RNA spiked in.

This clonotype occurred many times. The gene calls are TRBV6-5 and TRBJ2-2, with D unclear. This CDR3 is 14 amino acids long. Germline V lookup: CDR1 MNHEY, CDR2 SVGAGI. V was trimmed by 2 bases and J by 0 bases, leaving 4 bases between them. Here the CDR3 DNA reads TGTGCCAGCAGTTACCCTACGAACACCGGGGAGCTGTTTTTT. This sequence encodes CASSYPTNTGELFF.

The sample holds a few counts of this clonotype. The gene calls are TRBV6-2 or TRBV6-3 and TRBJ1-5; 9 bases line up with TRBD1. Germline CDR1 and CDR2: MNHEY and SVGEGT. This CDR3 region has 16 residues. Unmatched junction bases numbered 9, after V lost 4 bases and J lost 5 bases. The CDR3 reads CASSLVVGQGHQPQHF. As DNA, the CDR3 is TGTGCCAGCAGTTTAGTTGTAGGACAGGGGCATCAGCCCCAGCATTTT.

This clonotype was counted many times. The chain combines TRBV28 with TRBJ2-7, with D perhaps matching TRBD1 or TRBD2 (5 bases each). Trimming took 5 bases from V and 2 from J, leaving 13 bases between them. This CDR3 has 14 residues. Germline V gene lookup returns CDR1 MDHEN and CDR2 SYDVKM. The CDR3 DNA reads TGTGCCAGCAGTCCTGTGGGACGGACCTACGAGCAGTACTTC. As protein: CASSPVGRTYEQYF.

This clonotype counts as medium-sized. The chain uses TRBV29-1 and TRBJ1-1, with D uncertain. Trimming stripped 0 bases from V and 8 bases from J, with 16 bases between. This CDR3 contains 14 residues. Germline lookup yields CDR1 SQVTM and CDR2 ANQGSEA. The DNA for the CDR3 is TGCAGCGTTGAAGACGCCAACCTTCCCTCCGAAGCTTTCTTT. Amino acid sequence: CSVEDANLPSEAFF.

This clonotype came up a few times. V gene TRBV6-6 combines with J gene TRBJ2-3; 8 bases align to TRBD2. The CDR3 sequence is 14 residues long. The germline V gene encodes CDR1 MNHNY and CDR2 SVGAGI (reference sequence). J was trimmed by 5 bases and V by 4 bases; bases with no gene match: 5. The CDR3 region is CASSWAGGRDTQYF. For the CDR3, the DNA is TGTGCCAGCAGTTGGGCGGGAGGTAGAGATACGCAGTATTTT.

This clonotype was seen many times. The chain combines TRBV12-3 or TRBV12-4 with TRBJ2-2, with D perhaps given as TRBD1 or TRBD2 (5 bases each). The CDR3 contains 15 residues. V was pared by 1 base and J by 3 bases, with 9 bases between. The CDR3 loop reads CASSLVGGYTGELFF. The CDR3 DNA sequence: TGTGCCAGCAGTTTAGTTGGGGGTTACACCGGGGAGCTGTTTTTT.

This rearrangement joins TRBV28 to TRBJ2-7, with TRBD1 as a possible D gene (5 bases). The CDR3 totals 14 residues. Germline values: CDR1 MDHEN, CDR2 SYDVKM. Trimming stripped 6 bases from V and 5 bases from J, with 17 bases between. CDR3 in amino acids: CASSPTAGFHEQYF. In nucleotides, the CDR3 is TGTGCCAGCAGCCCGACCGCAGGGTTCCACGAGCAGTACTTC.

This clonotype was picked up a small number of times. The chain recombines TRBV28 with TRBJ1-6; D not certain. Germline V gene data show CDR1 as MDHEN and CDR2 as SYDVKM. With 3 bases removed from V and 0 bases from J, the gap between germline ends came to 6 bases. CDR3 length equals 15 residues. This CDR3 reads CASSFESSYNSPLHF. CDR3 DNA: TGTGCCAGCAGTTTTGAGAGCTCCTATAATTCACCCCTCCACTTT. The full variable domain, completed using reference TRBV28 and TRBJ1-6, is DVKVTQSSRYLVKRTGEKVFLECVQDMDHENMFWYRQDPGLGLRLIYFSYDVKMKEKGDIPEGYSVSREKKERFSLILESASTNQTSMYLCASSFESSYNSPLHFGNGTRLTVT.

This clonotype turned up a few times. V and J are TRBV19 and TRBJ2-2; 10 positions agree with TRBD2. This CDR3 region has 19 residues. Looked up from germline, CDR1 is LNHDA and CDR2 is SQIVND (reference sequence). The ends lost 3 bases at V and 3 bases at J; junction bases unmatched: 13. The CDR3 coding sequence is TGTGCCAGTAGTATCCCCTATATGAGCGGGAGGGGCGACACCGGGGAGCTGTTTTTT. Translation: CASSIPYMSGRGDTGELFF.

Ten or more counts support this clonotype. In DNA form, the CDR3 reads TGCGCCAGCAGCCAAGTGAGGTACAATGAGCAGTTCTTC. Protein product: CASSQVRYNEQFF. This rearrangement joins TRBV4-3 to TRBJ2-1; D ambiguous. Germline V gene sequence: CDR1 LGHNA, CDR2 YSLEER. The CDR3 extends over 13 amino acids. V lost 1 base and J 4 bases, leaving 5 bases between the germline ends.

This sequence joins TRBV20-1 and TRBJ1-1; tentative D call: TRBD1 (5 bases). The germline CDR1 and CDR2 sequences are DFQATT and SNEGSKA (reference sequence). Trimming left V 3 bases short and J 0 bases short, with 14 bases between. The CDR3 covers 15 residues. CDR3 coding DNA: TGCAGTGCTAGCCCGGACAAATACGTGAACACTGAAGCTTTCTTT. This gives the protein CSASPDKYVNTEAFF.

On this clonotype itself: A read error may produce the germline difference seen at one junction end. The chain uses TRBV7-2 and TRBJ2-7; 7 bases fit TRBD2. The CDR3 consists of 16 residues. CDR1 is SGHTA and CDR2 is FQGNSA in the germline V gene. The CDR3 DNA sequence: TGTGCCATCAGCTTGGGACGAGCGGGGTCAGCCTACGAGCAGTACTTC. This codes for CAISLGRAGSAYEQYF.

This clonotype was seen many times. This chain joins TRBV4-3 and TRBJ2-7; TRBD2 agrees at 9 bases. Trimming removed 4 bases from V and 2 bases from J; junction bases left unmatched: 6. Germline CDR1 and CDR2: LGHNA and YSLEER. The CDR3 length is 15 residues. CDR3: CASSPGLASTYEQYF. CDR3 DNA: TGCGCCAGCAGCCCCGGACTAGCGTCAACCTACGAGCAGTACTTC.

With regard to this clonotype: As the CDR3 is not closed by the conserved phenylalanine or tryptophan, this likely results from a read error. The genes are TRBV9 and TRBJ2-3; no definite D call. The germline V gene encodes CDR1 SGDLS and CDR2 YYNGEE. V was shortened by 3 bases and J by 2 bases, with 16 bases between the two germline ends. This CDR3 spans 16 amino acids. The CDR3 is CASSDYVYAPTDTQYL. DNA of the CDR3: TGTGCCAGCAGCGACTACGTTTATGCCCCCACAGATACGCAGTATTTA.

The V gene is TRBV4-1, the J gene TRBJ2-7; TRBD1 might be the D (6 bases). Between the trimmed V and J ends, which lost 4 bases and 4 bases, there was a span of 8 bases. This CDR3 comprises 12 residues. The V gene's germline CDR1 is MGHRA and CDR2 YSYEKL. In DNA, the CDR3 is TGCGCCAGCAGCCTCAGGGGTTACGAGCAGTACTTC. Protein: CASSLRGYEQYF.

The CDR3 nucleotides read TGTGCCAGCAGCCCCCCCCTCCCCTACAATGAGCAGTTCTTC. It encodes CASSPPLPYNEQFF. The chain links TRBV9 to TRBJ2-1; D is uncertain. The CDR3 is 14 residues long. Germline CDR1 SGDLS, CDR2 YYNGEE. Trimming pared 4 bases from V and 2 bases from J, leaving 10 bases between.

The chain recombines TRBV5-1 with TRBJ2-7; 7 bases match TRBD2. The CDR3 covers 14 residues. Germline CDR1 SGHRS, CDR2 YFSETQ. V shed 3 bases and J 0 bases; nucleotides not matched to a gene: 3. CDR3 residues: CASSSRDYSYEQYF. CDR3 DNA sequence: TGCGCCAGCAGCTCCCGGGACTACTCCTACGAGCAGTACTTC.

The chain links TRBV13 to TRBJ1-5; D ambiguous. Germline V gene lookup returns CDR1 PRHDT and CDR2 FYEKMQ (reference sequence). The length of the CDR3 is 13 residues. The germline V and J ends were trimmed by 1 base and 9 bases, with 10 bases remaining between them. In DNA, the CDR3 is TGTGCCAGCAGCTTAGCCCCCCACCCGCCCCAGCATTTT. This sequence encodes CASSLAPHPPQHF.

V is TRBV20-1 and J is TRBJ2-5; 12 bases are shared with TRBD2. CDR3 size: 14 residues. Trimming took 1 base from V and 7 from J; bases not matched to a gene: 4. The V gene's germline CDR1 is DFQATT and CDR2 SNEGSKA (reference sequence). CDR3 region: CSARVLAGGRTQYF. DNA for the CDR3: TGCAGTGCTAGAGTGCTAGCGGGAGGGCGGACCCAGTACTTC.

The chain joins TRBV11-1 to TRBJ2-1, with 7 bases matching TRBD1. V was clipped by 5 bases and J by 9 bases; unmatched bases: 4. The CDR3 runs to 12 residues. Germline-derived CDR1 and CDR2 are SGHAT and FQDESV (reference sequence). The chain's CDR3 is CASSPTGTEQFF. The CDR3 DNA reads as TGTGCCAGCAGCCCGACAGGGACTGAGCAGTTCTTC.

With respect to this clonotype: Germline and junction disagree at one end, which may indicate a read error. The chain joins TRBV12-3 or TRBV12-4 to TRBJ2-1; D tentatively reads TRBD1 or TRBD2 (5 bases each). CDR3 length: 16 amino acids. CDR3 sequence: CASSPGTSNSYNGQFF. CDR3 coding DNA: TGTGCCAGCAGTCCCGGGACGTCTAACTCCTACAATGGGCAGTTCTTC.